These T cell receptor beta chains were read from a single sample in a study of siplizumab effects on memory and regulatory T cells. Here immunoSEQ multiplex PCR was the method, and the copy in TCRdb shows in-frame clones only, minus some. The sample holds some 100,000 clones, about 90% seen once. The source material was CD4+ T cells sorted from blood. The receptor source for this set is a human donor in good health. Each CDR3 is given with its conserved first and last residue. D genes are given only for firm matches.

d_gene	v_gene	j_gene	CDR3aa
TRBD2	TRBV19	TRBJ2-5	CASSGGGWYQETQYF
.	TRBV9	TRBJ1-3	CASSETGLVNTIYF
.	TRBV4-1	TRBJ1-6	CASSQDRTEGRPLHF
.	TRBV5-1	TRBJ1-2	CASSPIPDYGYTF
.	TRBV28	TRBJ1-2	CASSLGPPGYTF
.	TRBV5-4	TRBJ2-3	CASSLAGTRTDTQYF
.	TRBV4-3	TRBJ1-6	CASRLHRTSSSNSPLHF
.	TRBV11-2	TRBJ1-4	CASSPDRTTTNEKLFF
TRBD2	TRBV7-2	.	CASSLASGGLSYEQYF
TRBD1	TRBV10-3	TRBJ1-3	CAIGRTGGTIYF
TRBD2	TRBV9	TRBJ2-3	CASSAPQVAGSSTDTQYF
.	TRBV20-1	TRBJ1-3	CSARDAGTIYF
TRBD1	TRBV30	TRBJ1-1	CACLDRVNTEAFF
TRBD2	TRBV28	TRBJ2-7	CASTSGTSGVSSYEQYF
.	TRBV4-1	TRBJ1-2	CASSQIGQIYGYTF
.	TRBV11-2	TRBJ2-1	CASSSGLAGNNEQFF
TRBD2	TRBV6-6	TRBJ2-3	CASSYGGGITDTQYF
.	TRBV18	TRBJ1-4	CASSPSREEKLFF
TRBD2	TRBV18	TRBJ2-7	CASSPKTSGGANEQYF
TRBD1	TRBV9	TRBJ1-2	CASSVAGQGFGDYGYTF
.	TRBV11-2	.	CASSLGQDPSYEQYF
TRBD1	TRBV10-1	TRBJ1-2	CASSGQGDYGYTF
.	TRBV10-3	TRBJ2-7	CAISDGRISYEQYF
.	TRBV19	TRBJ2-3	CASSMFVHTDTQYF
.	TRBV7-4	TRBJ2-3	CASSSLIDTQYF
.	TRBV7-9	TRBJ2-1	CASSFIRGDEQFF
.	TRBV6-4	TRBJ1-2	CASRGASYGYTF
.	TRBV2	TRBJ1-5	CASSDGVTSNQPQHF
TRBD2	TRBV6-1	TRBJ2-4	CASSGSGGDIQYF
TRBD1	TRBV29-1	TRBJ1-2	CSFTGTGGDLNYGYTF
.	TRBV7-2	TRBJ2-7	CASTLNRGAGDEQYF
.	TRBV5-1	TRBJ1-6	CASSSILQGRDSPLHF
.	TRBV28	TRBJ1-5	CASSGSPSQPQHF
.	TRBV5-4	TRBJ2-2	CASSLRDSTGELFF
TRBD1	TRBV5-1	TRBJ1-3	CASSDGTAHGNTIYF
.	TRBV5-6	TRBJ1-4	CASSLGWANEKLFF
TRBD1	TRBV7-9	TRBJ1-3	CASSLADRDYGNTIYF
TRBD2	TRBV4-2	TRBJ2-1	CASSQPETSGGRQFF
.	TRBV6-5	TRBJ2-7	CASSLTQGHYEQYF
.	TRBV10-3	TRBJ2-7	CAISGSGEYEQYF
.	TRBV6-1	TRBJ2-7	CASPGHYYEQYF